This TCR beta chain is drawn from a study of T cells in Graves' hyperthyroidism and ophthalmopathy. Findings and limits, study-wide: A 13 V-J model separated ophthalmopathy from stable hyperthyroidism.

V was cut by 4 bases and J by 0 bases, with 12 bases left in between. The germline V gene encodes CDR1 GTSNPN and CDR2 SVGIG (reference sequence). This CDR3 has 15 residues. The source material, RNA transcripts, was used to amplify TCR beta CDR3 regions. TCR CDR3 underwent first-round RT-PCR with the HTBI primer set. TCRdb processed the multiplex PCR reads anew with MiXCR; each CDR3 protein has one entry. Counted here are about 640,000 distinct CDR3 sequences, roughly 20% occurring once; the ten biggest clones make up roughly 30%. This clonotype was seen many times. Its antigen remains unidentified. The V and J genes are TRBV30 and TRBJ2-2; D is unclear. The sample consisted of blood. The receptor was isolated from a man younger than 45 with Graves' ophthalmopathy. CDR3 amino acids: CAWTLGRSNTGELFF. DNA of the CDR3: TGTGCCTGGACCCTCGGGCGCTCGAACACCGGGGAGCTGTTTTTT.